This T cell receptor (beta chain) stems from a study of control samples from healthy donors and cancer patients. Germline CDR1 and CDR2: KGHSH and LQKENI. V dropped 2 bases and J dropped 0; count of bases not matched to a gene: 7. The length of the CDR3 is 17 residues. TCRdb keeps only in-frame clones here, not all; method: immunoSEQ multiplex PCR. Of approximately 40,000 clones listed, about 75% are singletons. The sequence came from a male donor with melanoma. The rearrangement links TRBV18 to TRBJ1-2, with TRBD1 identical over 9 bases. Material: formalin-fixed, paraffin-embedded tissue. The DNA of the CDR3 is TGTGCCAGCTCACCAACAGGGGGCGCTATCTCTAACTATGGCTACACCTTC. Amino acid sequence: CASSPTGGAISNYGYTF. Full variable domain (remainder filled in from reference TRBV18 and TRBJ1-2): NAGVMQNPRHLVRRRGQEARLRCSPMKGHSHVYWYRQLPEEGLKFMVYLQKENIIDESGMPKERFSAEFPKEGPSILRIQQVVRGDSAAYFCASSPTGGAISNYGYTFGSGTRLTVV.